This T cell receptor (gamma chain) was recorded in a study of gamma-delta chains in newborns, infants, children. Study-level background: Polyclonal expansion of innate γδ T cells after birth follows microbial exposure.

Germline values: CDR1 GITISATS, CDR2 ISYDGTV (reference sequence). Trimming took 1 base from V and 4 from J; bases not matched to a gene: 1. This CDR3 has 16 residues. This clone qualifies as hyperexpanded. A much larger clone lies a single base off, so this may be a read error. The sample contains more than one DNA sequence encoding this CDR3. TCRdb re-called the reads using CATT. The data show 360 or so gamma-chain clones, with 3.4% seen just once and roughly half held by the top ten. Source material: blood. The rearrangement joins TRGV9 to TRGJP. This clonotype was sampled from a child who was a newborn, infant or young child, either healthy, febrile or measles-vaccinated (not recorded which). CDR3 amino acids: CALWEVQELGKKIKVF. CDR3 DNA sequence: TGTGCCTTGTGGGAGGTACAAGAGTTGGGCAAAAAAATCAAGGTATTT.